Presented here are 31 T cell receptor beta chains from one specimen sequenced in a study of OX40 agonist ivuxolimab in advanced cancers. Assay: immunoSEQ multiplex PCR; the TCRdb copy retains only in-frame clones and omits some. The table lists about 35,000 clones, 92% of them singletons. The source material was CD4+ or CD8+ T cells sorted from blood, sampled in a trial of the OX40 agonist ivuxolimab. The receptors stem from an adult with an advanced solid tumor such as melanoma, head and neck, liver or kidney cancer.

This rearrangement joins TRBV10-3 to TRBJ2-2, with D maybe TRBD2 (5 bases). This CDR3 has 16 amino acids. V gave up 0 bases and J gave up 0 bases, with 8 bases separating them. The germline CDR1 and CDR2 sequences are ENHRY and SYGVKD. CDR3 coding DNA: TGTGCCATCAGTGAGTCCAGCGGACCGAACACCGGGGAGCTGTTTTTT. Its translation: CAISESSGPNTGELFF.

This rearrangement joins TRBV19 to TRBJ1-5; tentatively, D is TRBD1 (5 bases). Germline-derived CDR1 and CDR2 are LNHDA and SQIVND (reference sequence). The V and J ends lost 3 bases and 6 bases respectively, with 9 bases between them. The CDR3 totals 13 residues. The CDR3 region is CASSIGGGQPQHF. CDR3 DNA: TGTGCCAGTAGTATCGGGGGGGGTCAGCCCCAGCATTTT.

V gene TRBV7-2 combines with J gene TRBJ2-7; D not resolved. The germline V and J ends were trimmed by 1 base and 1 base, with 14 bases remaining between them. The V gene's germline CDR1 is SGHTA and CDR2 FQGNSA. The CDR3 contains 16 residues. The CDR3 region has the DNA TGTGCCAGCAGCTTAGTAGTCGGTAGTCGGTCCTACGAGCAGTACTTC. Amino acids: CASSLVVGSRSYEQYF.

This clone came up once. The V gene is TRBV5-5, the J gene TRBJ2-7, with 7 bases aligning to TRBD1. The trim removed 4 bases at V and 2 bases at J, leaving 6 bases unmatched. Germline CDR1 and CDR2: SGHKS and YYEKEE (reference sequence). The length of the CDR3 is 14 residues. CDR3 loop: CASSIPGTAYEQYF. The CDR3 region has the DNA TGTGCCAGCAGCATCCCCGGGACAGCCTACGAGCAGTACTTC.

This sequence joins TRBV11-2 and TRBJ2-7, with 10 nucleotides matching TRBD2. The CDR3 loop spans 17 amino acids. The V segment lost 5 bases and the J segment 3 bases; nucleotides outside the gene matches: 13. Germline V CDR1 and CDR2: SGHAT, FQNNGV. The CDR3, as DNA: TGTGCCAGCAGCGCCGAGCGGACTAGCGGATACCTCTACGAGCAGTACTTC. It translates to CASSAERTSGYLYEQYF.

V usage is TRBV28 and J usage is TRBJ2-7, with D perhaps TRBD1 or TRBD2 (6 bases each). V was shortened by 6 bases and J by 5 bases, with 17 bases between the two germline ends. This CDR3 is built from 14 residues. Germline CDR1 MDHEN, CDR2 SYDVKM. The CDR3 reads CASSSSGARDEQYF. The DNA of the CDR3 is TGTGCCAGCAGCTCCTCGGGGGCTCGGGACGAGCAGTACTTC.

The chain employs TRBV6-6 and TRBJ2-7; 7 positions match TRBD2. V was pared by 5 bases and J by 0 bases, with 7 bases of the junction left unmatched. Germline V gives CDR1 MNHNY, CDR2 SVGAGI (reference sequence). There are 15 residues in the CDR3. The CDR3 is CASSPAGGSSYEQYF. The CDR3 nucleotides read TGTGCCAGCAGTCCCGCCGGGGGGAGCTCCTACGAGCAGTACTTC.

The chain combines TRBV7-6 with TRBJ2-3; D call uncertain. This CDR3 is built from 15 residues. Germline CDR1 is SGHVS and CDR2 is FNYEAQ. The V and J ends lost 1 base and 2 bases respectively, with 10 bases between them. The CDR3 nucleotides are TGTGCCAGCAGCTTAGGCTTGTGGGACACAGATACGCAGTATTTT. Its protein is CASSLGLWDTDTQYF.

Remarks on this clone: The sample contains more than one DNA sequence encoding this CDR3. The V gene is TRBV4-3, the J gene TRBJ2-7; 7 bases line up with TRBD2. V dropped 1 base and J dropped 6; count of bases not matched to a gene: 3. This CDR3 is 13 amino acids long. Germline values: CDR1 LGHNA, CDR2 YSLEER. The CDR3 is CASSQGGSAEQYF. The DNA of the CDR3 is TGCGCCAGCAGCCAAGGCGGGAGTGCCGAGCAGTACTTC.

The genes are TRBV10-3 and TRBJ2-5; the D is unclear. Judging by the DNA end, TRBJ2-7 fits better; the J call may be wrong. This CDR3 has 12 residues. From germline, CDR1 is ENHRY and CDR2 SYGVKD. As DNA, the CDR3 is TGTGCCATCAGTGAGCTAGATTACGAGCAGTACTTC. This translates into CAISELDYEQYF.

The rearrangement links TRBV13 to TRBJ2-7, with D uncertain. Trimming left V 5 bases short and J 2 bases short, with 13 bases between. CDR1 PRHDT and CDR2 FYEKMQ come from the germline V gene (reference sequence). The CDR3 contains 14 residues. The CDR3 spells CASSPPHRPYEQYF. CDR3 DNA: TGTGCCAGCAGCCCGCCGCACCGCCCCTACGAGCAGTACTTC.

This clone was recorded only once. The V call is TRBV21-1, the J call TRBJ2-1; the D segment call TRBD2 is taken from the table without a DNA check. TRBV21-1 is a pseudogene segment. CDR3 size: 11 residues. CDR3 coding DNA: TGTGCCAGTAGGACTAGTCATGAGCAGTTCTTC. Amino acids: CASRTSHEQFF.

This clone was detected once. The chain combines TRBV19 with TRBJ2-2; D might be TRBD2 (5 bases). Trimming took 0 bases from V and 7 from J, leaving 9 bases between them. The germline gives CDR1 LNHDA, CDR2 SQIVND (reference sequence). This CDR3 has 14 amino acids. CDR3 DNA sequence: TGTGCCAGTAGTATAGATGGAGGTCTCGGGGAGCTGTTTTTT. Protein: CASSIDGGLGELFF.

The rearrangement joins TRBV4-2 to TRBJ2-2; 8 nucleotides match TRBD2. The V gene end was trimmed by 6 bases and the J gene end by 3 bases; junction bases not matched to a gene: 6. This CDR3 has 15 residues. CDR1 is LGHNA and CDR2 is YNFKEQ in the germline V gene. CDR3 region: CASSKREQDTGELFF. In DNA, the CDR3 is TGTGCCAGCAGTAAGCGGGAGCAAGACACCGGGGAGCTGTTTTTT.

V and J are TRBV11-2 and TRBJ2-1; 9 positions match TRBD2. From germline, CDR1 is SGHAT and CDR2 FQNNGV. Losses at the gene ends were 5 bases for V and 12 bases for J; bases not matched to a gene: 2. The CDR3 totals 11 residues. This CDR3 is CASSASGMQFF. The CDR3 coding sequence is TGTGCCAGCAGCGCTAGCGGGATGCAGTTCTTC.

The chain recombines TRBV5-6 with TRBJ2-1; perhaps TRBD2 as D (6 bases). Germline V gives CDR1 SGHDT, CDR2 YYEEEE. This CDR3 spans 14 amino acids. With 2 bases removed from V and 4 bases from J, the gap between germline ends came to 10 bases. CDR3 coding DNA: TGTGCCAGCAGCTTTTGGCGGGGTTACAATGAGCAGTTCTTC. It specifies CASSFWRGYNEQFF.

The genes are TRBV30 and TRBJ1-6; D gene unclear. Germline values: CDR1 GTSNPN, CDR2 SVGIG (reference sequence). CDR3 length: 12 amino acids. V was clipped by 3 bases and J by 9 bases, with 9 bases between them. The CDR3 coding sequence is TGTGCCTGGAGGGATTTAGGTTCACCCCTCCACTTT. Amino acid sequence: CAWRDLGSPLHF.

The rearrangement uses TRBV28 and TRBJ1-2; 11 bases match TRBD1. The CDR3 runs 14 residues. Germline CDR1 MDHEN, CDR2 SYDVKM. V gave up 6 bases and J gave up 8 bases; unmatched junction bases: 8. CDR3 protein: CASSPGQGARGYTF. DNA of the CDR3: TGTGCCAGCAGCCCCGGACAGGGGGCGAGGGGCTACACCTTC.

This chain joins TRBV14 and TRBJ2-5; 13 bases map to TRBD2. The CDR3 is 21 amino acids. Germline values: CDR1 SGHDN, CDR2 FVKESK. V lost 2 bases to trimming and J lost 3 bases; unmatched junction nucleotides: 18. CDR3 DNA: TGTGCCAGCAGCCAAACCCCTACGACTAGCGGGAGGACCAGGCTGGAAGAGACCCAGTACTTC. Protein sequence: CASSQTPTTSGRTRLEETQYF.

The chain combines TRBV9 with TRBJ2-6; a possible D gene is TRBD2 (7 bases). The CDR3 is made up of 18 amino acids. Trimming stripped 3 bases from V and 1 base from J, with 17 bases between. CDR1 SGDLS and CDR2 YYNGEE come from the germline V gene. The CDR3 region is CASSESGTLSSGANVLTF. The CDR3 DNA follows: TGTGCCAGCAGCGAGAGCGGGACACTCAGTTCTGGGGCCAACGTCCTGACTTTC. The whole variable domain, remainder taken from reference TRBV9 and TRBJ2-6, is DSGVTQTPKHLITATGQRVTLRCSPRSGDLSVYWYQQSLDQGLQFLIQYYNGEERAKGNILERFSAQQFPDLHSELNLSSLELGDSALYFCASSESGTLSSGANVLTFGAGSRLTVL.

This rearrangement joins TRBV27 to TRBJ1-1; D remains unclear. CDR3 length: 14 residues. Trimming removed 4 bases from V and 0 bases from J, with 9 bases in between. CDR1 is MNHEY, CDR2 SMNVEV, per germline (reference sequence). This CDR3 is CASSWTVLNTEAFF. In DNA, the CDR3 is TGTGCCAGCAGTTGGACGGTCTTGAACACTGAAGCTTTCTTT.

The chain recombines TRBV5-4 with TRBJ2-3; the D is unclear. CDR3 length equals 12 residues. CDR1 is SGHNT and CDR2 is YYREEE in the germline V gene (reference sequence). Trimming shortened V by 4 bases and J by 6 bases, and 9 bases separated the two germline ends. The CDR3 protein is CASSEPDDTQYF. CDR3 sequence (DNA): TGTGCCAGCAGCGAGCCTGATGATACGCAGTATTTT.

The gene calls are TRBV19 and TRBJ2-2; 7 nucleotides agree with TRBD2. The CDR3 runs to 14 residues. Unmatched junction bases numbered 3, after V lost 5 bases and J lost 3 bases. Germline CDR1 is LNHDA and CDR2 is SQIVND (reference sequence). The CDR3 nucleotides are TGTGCCAGTAGTCCTGCGGGAGACACCGGGGAGCTGTTTTTT. Protein product: CASSPAGDTGELFF.

This chain connects TRBV11-2 to TRBJ2-5; 8 nucleotides align to TRBD1. This CDR3 contains 17 residues. The V gene end was trimmed by 4 bases and the J gene end by 5 bases; junction bases not matched to a gene: 15. Looked up from germline, CDR1 is SGHAT and CDR2 is FQNNGV. CDR3 sequence: CASSSTSRGRDGETQYF. The CDR3 DNA reads TGTGCCAGCAGCTCTACGTCCAGGGGGCGCGACGGGGAGACCCAGTACTTC. Full variable domain (missing parts from reference TRBV11-2 and TRBJ2-5): EAGVAQSPRYKIIEKRQSVAFWCNPISGHATLYWYQQILGQGPKLLIQFQNNGVVDDSQLPKDRFSAERLKGVDSTLKIQPAKLEDSAVYLCASSSTSRGRDGETQYFGPGTRLLVL.

The chain recombines TRBV2 with TRBJ2-7; D is unresolved. CDR3 length equals 14 residues. CDR1 and CDR2 from the germline V gene are SNHLY and FYNNEI. V lost 2 bases and J 5 bases, leaving 13 bases between the germline ends. CDR3 bases: TGTGCCAGCAGTGAAAAGGGCAGGTCCGACGAGCAGTACTTC. Protein sequence: CASSEKGRSDEQYF. The whole variable domain, remainder taken from reference TRBV2 and TRBJ2-7, is EPEVTQTPSHQVTQMGQEVILRCVPISNHLYFYWYRQILGQKVEFLVSFYNNEISEKSEIFDDQFSVERPDGSNFTLKIRSTKLEDSAMYFCASSEKGRSDEQYFGPGTRLTVT.

The chain joins TRBV29-1 to TRBJ2-3, with 7 bases matching TRBD2. CDR1 and CDR2 (germline): SQVTM, ANQGSEA. V dropped 3 bases and J dropped 6; count of bases not matched to a gene: 9. CDR3 length: 14 amino acids. CDR3 amino acids: CSVDLSGAWDTQYF. For the CDR3, the DNA is TGCAGCGTTGACTTGAGCGGGGCCTGGGATACGCAGTATTTT.

A single count supports this clone. CDR3 nucleotide sequence: TGCGCCAGCAGCCACATTGCCGGGACCACAGATACGCAGTATTTT. This translates into CASSHIAGTTDTQYF. The genes are TRBV4-3 and TRBJ2-3; D is perhaps TRBD1 or TRBD2 (5 bases each). The CDR3 sequence is 15 residues long. V lost 3 bases and J 2 bases, leaving 12 bases between the germline ends. The germline V gene encodes CDR1 LGHNA and CDR2 YSLEER.

CDR3 coding DNA: TGTGCCAGCAGCTCTATAGGTGCTTACGCCTACAATGAGCAGTTCTTC. Its translation: CASSSIGAYAYNEQFF. This rearrangement joins TRBV5-6 to TRBJ2-1; D is ambiguous. Germline V gene data show CDR1 as SGHDT and CDR2 as YYEEEE. Trimming took 3 bases from V and 2 from J, leaving 15 bases between them. The CDR3 has 16 amino acids.

This clone was counted once. V and J are TRBV29-1 and TRBJ2-7; D uncertain. V was shortened by 1 base and J by 0 bases, with 10 bases between the two germline ends. CDR1 SQVTM and CDR2 ANQGSEA come from the germline V gene. This CDR3 is built from 14 residues. CDR3 residues: CSVEAGPTSYEQYF. As DNA, the CDR3 is TGCAGCGTTGAAGCAGGCCCGACCTCCTACGAGCAGTACTTC.

The chain has TRBV4-3 and TRBJ1-1; D perhaps matches TRBD1 (5 bases). Trimming stripped 4 bases from V and 2 bases from J, with 11 bases between. Germline CDR1 and CDR2: LGHNA and YSLEER. The CDR3 loop spans 14 amino acids. CDR3 nucleotide sequence: TGCGCCAGCAGCCTTGGGACGGCTAACACTGAAGCTTTCTTT. Residues: CASSLGTANTEAFF.

The V call is TRBV6-5, the J call TRBJ2-5; the D is unclear. The CDR3 runs 12 residues. Germline V gives CDR1 MNHEY, CDR2 SVGAGI. Trimming removed 2 bases from V and 5 bases from J, with 6 bases in between. The CDR3 is CASSYTRETQYF. The CDR3 nucleotides read TGTGCCAGCAGTTACACAAGGGAGACCCAGTACTTC.